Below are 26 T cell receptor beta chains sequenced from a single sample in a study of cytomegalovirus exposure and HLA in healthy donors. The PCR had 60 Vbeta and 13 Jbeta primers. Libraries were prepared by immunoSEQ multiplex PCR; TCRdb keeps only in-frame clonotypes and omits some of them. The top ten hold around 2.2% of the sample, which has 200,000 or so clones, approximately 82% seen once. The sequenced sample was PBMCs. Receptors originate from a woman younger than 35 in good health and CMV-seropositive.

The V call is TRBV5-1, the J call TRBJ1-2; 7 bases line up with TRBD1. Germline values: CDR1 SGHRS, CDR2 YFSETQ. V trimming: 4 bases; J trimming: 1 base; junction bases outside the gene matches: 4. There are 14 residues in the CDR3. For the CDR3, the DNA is TGCGCCAGCAGCGGACGACAGGGTAACTATGGCTACACCTTC. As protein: CASSGRQGNYGYTF.

The CDR3 DNA reads TGTGCCAGCAGTTACTCGGGGCACGTACTTGAAGCTTTCTTT. Translation: CASSYSGHVLEAFF. The chain is built from TRBV6-5 and TRBJ1-1, with D perhaps TRBD1 (5 bases). Germline CDR1 MNHEY, CDR2 SVGAGI. The CDR3 totals 14 residues. Trimming removed 0 bases from V and 7 bases from J, with 12 bases in between.

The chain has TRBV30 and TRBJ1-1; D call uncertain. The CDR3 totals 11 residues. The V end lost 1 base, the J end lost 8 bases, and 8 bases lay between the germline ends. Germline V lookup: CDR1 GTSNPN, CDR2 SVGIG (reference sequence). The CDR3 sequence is CAWSDAGEAFF. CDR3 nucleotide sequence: TGTGCCTGGAGTGATGCGGGGGAAGCTTTCTTT.

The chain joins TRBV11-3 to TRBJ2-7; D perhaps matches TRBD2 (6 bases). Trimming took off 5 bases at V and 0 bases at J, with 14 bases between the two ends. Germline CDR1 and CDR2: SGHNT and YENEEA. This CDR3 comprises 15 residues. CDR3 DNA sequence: TGTGCCAGCAGCCCTGGGACTCATAGCTCCTACGAGCAGTACTTC. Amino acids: CASSPGTHSSYEQYF. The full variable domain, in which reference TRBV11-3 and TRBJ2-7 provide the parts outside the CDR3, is EAGVVQSPRYKIIEKKQPVAFWCNPISGHNTLYWYLQNLGQGPELLIRYENEEAVDDSQLPKDRFSAERLKGVDSTLKIQPAELGDSAVYLCASSPGTHSSYEQYFGPGTRLTVT.

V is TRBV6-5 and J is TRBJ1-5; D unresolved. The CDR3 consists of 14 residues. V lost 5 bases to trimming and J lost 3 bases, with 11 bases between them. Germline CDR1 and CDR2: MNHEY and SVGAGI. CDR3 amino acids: CASSELGHNQPQHF. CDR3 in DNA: TGTGCCAGCAGTGAACTAGGGCACAATCAGCCCCAGCATTTT.

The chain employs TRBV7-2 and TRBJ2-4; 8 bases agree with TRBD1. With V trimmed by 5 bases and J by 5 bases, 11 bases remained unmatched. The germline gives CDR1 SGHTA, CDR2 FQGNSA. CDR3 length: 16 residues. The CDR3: CASSPTGQGHQNIQYF. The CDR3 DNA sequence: TGTGCCAGCAGCCCGACCGGACAGGGACATCAAAACATTCAGTACTTC.

In DNA form, the CDR3 reads TGTGCCAGCAGCTTGTCCTCGGCTAGCGGGGCCTACACGCAGTATTTT. Translation: CASSLSSASGAYTQYF. The J gene is TRBJ2-3, the V gene TRBV5-4; 9 bases line up with TRBD2. Per germline, CDR1 SGHNT and CDR2 YYREEE (reference sequence). Trimming at V came to 1 base and at J to 9 bases, leaving 12 bases not matched to a gene. There are 16 residues in the CDR3.

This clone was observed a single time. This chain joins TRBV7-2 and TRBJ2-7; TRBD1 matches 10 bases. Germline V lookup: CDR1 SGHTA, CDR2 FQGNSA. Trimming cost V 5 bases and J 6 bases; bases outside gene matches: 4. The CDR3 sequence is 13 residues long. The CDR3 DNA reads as TGTGCCAGCAGCCCGACAGGGGGCGGCGAGCAGTACTTC. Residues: CASSPTGGGEQYF.

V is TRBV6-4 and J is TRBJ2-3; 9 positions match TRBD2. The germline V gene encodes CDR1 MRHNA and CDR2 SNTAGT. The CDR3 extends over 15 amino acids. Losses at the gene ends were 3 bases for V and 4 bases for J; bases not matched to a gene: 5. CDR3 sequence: CASSDASGASDTQYF. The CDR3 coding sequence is TGTGCCAGCAGTGATGCTAGCGGGGCCTCAGATACGCAGTATTTT.

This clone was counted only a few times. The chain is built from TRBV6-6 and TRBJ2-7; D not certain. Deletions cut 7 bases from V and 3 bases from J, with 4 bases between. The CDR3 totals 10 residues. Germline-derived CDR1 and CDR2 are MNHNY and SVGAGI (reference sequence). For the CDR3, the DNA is TGTGCCAGCACCCACTACGAGCAGTACTTC. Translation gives CASTHYEQYF.

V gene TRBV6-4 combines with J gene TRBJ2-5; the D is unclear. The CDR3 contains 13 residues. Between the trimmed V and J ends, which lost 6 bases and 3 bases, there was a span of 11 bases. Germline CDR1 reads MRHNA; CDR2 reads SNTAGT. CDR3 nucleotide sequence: TGTGCCAGCAGGGACGTAGTAAAAGAGACCCAGTACTTC. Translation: CASRDVVKETQYF.

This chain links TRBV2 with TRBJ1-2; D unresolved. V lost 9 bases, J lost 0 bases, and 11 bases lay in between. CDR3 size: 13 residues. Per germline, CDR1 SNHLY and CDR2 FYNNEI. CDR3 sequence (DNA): TGTGCCAGGAGAGAGGGCACTAACTATGGCTACACCTTC. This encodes CARREGTNYGYTF.

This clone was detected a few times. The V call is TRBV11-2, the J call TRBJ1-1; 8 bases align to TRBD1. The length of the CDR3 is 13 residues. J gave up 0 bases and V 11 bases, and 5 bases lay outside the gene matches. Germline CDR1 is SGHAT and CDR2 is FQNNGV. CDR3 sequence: CAGRTGLNTEAFF. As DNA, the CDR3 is TGTGCCGGCCGGACAGGGTTGAACACTGAAGCTTTCTTT.

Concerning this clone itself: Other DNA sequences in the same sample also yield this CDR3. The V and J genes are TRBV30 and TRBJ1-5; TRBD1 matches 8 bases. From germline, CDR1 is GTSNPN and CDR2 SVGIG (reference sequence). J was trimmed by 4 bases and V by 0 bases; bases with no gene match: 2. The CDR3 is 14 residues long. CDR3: CAWSVGQGNQPQHF. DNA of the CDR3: TGTGCCTGGAGTGTAGGACAGGGTAATCAGCCCCAGCATTTT. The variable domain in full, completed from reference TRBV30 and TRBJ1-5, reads SQTIHQWPATLVQPVGSPLSLECTVEGTSNPNLYWYRQAAGRGLQLLFYSVGIGQISSEVPQNLSASRPQDRQFILSSKKLLLSDSGFYLCAWSVGQGNQPQHFGDGTRLSIL.

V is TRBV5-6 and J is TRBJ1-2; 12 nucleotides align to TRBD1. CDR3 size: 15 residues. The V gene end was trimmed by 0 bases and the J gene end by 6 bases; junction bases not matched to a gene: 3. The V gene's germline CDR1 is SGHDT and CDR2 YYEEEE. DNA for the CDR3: TGTGCCAGCAGCTTGGGAGGGACAGGGGGCGATGGCTACACCTTC. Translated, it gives CASSLGGTGGDGYTF.

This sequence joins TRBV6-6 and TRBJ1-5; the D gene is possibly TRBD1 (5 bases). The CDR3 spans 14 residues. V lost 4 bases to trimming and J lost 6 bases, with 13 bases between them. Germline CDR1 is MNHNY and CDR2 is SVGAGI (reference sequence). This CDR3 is CASSLPQGTQPQHF. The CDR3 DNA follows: TGTGCCAGCAGTTTACCCCAGGGTACTCAGCCCCAGCATTTT.

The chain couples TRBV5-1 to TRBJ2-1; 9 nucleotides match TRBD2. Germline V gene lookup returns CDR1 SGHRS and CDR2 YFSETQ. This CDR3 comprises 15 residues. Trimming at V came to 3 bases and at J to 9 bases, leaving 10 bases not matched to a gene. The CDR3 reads CASSWGLANLPEQFF. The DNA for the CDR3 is TGCGCCAGCAGCTGGGGACTAGCTAATCTACCTGAGCAGTTCTTC.

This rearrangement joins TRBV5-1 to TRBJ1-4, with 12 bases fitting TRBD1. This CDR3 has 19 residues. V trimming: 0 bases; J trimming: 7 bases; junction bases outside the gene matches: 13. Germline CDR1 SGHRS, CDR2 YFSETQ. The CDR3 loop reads CASSLGGQGARKVLEKLFF. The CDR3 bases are TGCGCCAGCAGCTTGGGGGGACAGGGGGCGCGTAAAGTACTTGAAAAACTGTTTTTT.

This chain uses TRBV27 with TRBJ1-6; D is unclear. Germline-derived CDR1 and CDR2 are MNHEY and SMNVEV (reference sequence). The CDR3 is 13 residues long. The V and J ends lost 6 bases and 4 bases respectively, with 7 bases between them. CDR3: CASSSVYNSPLHF. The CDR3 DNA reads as TGTGCCAGCAGCTCAGTTTATAATTCACCCCTCCACTTT.

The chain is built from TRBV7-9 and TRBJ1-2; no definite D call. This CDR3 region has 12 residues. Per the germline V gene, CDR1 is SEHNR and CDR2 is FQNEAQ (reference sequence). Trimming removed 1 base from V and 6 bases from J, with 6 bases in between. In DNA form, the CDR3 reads TGTGCCAGCAGCTTAGTAGATCATGGCTACACCTTC. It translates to CASSLVDHGYTF.

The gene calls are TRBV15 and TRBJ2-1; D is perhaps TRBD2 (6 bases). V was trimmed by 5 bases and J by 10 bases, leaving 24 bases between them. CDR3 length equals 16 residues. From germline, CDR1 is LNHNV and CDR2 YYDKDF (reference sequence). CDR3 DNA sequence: TGTGCCACCAGCGGACGTTCGGGACTCCTAATTGGGGAGCAGTTCTTC. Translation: CATSGRSGLLIGEQFF.

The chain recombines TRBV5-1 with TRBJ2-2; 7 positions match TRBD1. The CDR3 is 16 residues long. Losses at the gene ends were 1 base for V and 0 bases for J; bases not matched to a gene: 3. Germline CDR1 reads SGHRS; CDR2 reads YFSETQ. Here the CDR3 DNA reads TGCGCCAGCAGCTTGTTACAGGGGTCGAACACCGGGGAGCTGTTTTTT. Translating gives CASSLLQGSNTGELFF.

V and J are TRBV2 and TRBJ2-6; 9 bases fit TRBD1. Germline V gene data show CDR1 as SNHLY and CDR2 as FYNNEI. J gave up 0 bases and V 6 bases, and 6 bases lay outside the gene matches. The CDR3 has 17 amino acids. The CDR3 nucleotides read TGTGCCAGCAGACCCGGGACAGGGAACTCTGGGGCCAACGTCCTGACTTTC. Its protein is CASRPGTGNSGANVLTF.

DNA of the CDR3: TGTGCCAGCAGAGCGACAGGGTTTCCTAATGAAAAACTGTTTTTT. The encoded protein is CASRATGFPNEKLFF. The chain combines TRBV2 with TRBJ1-4, with 7 nucleotides matching TRBD1. The CDR3 runs to 15 residues. Germline CDR1 is SNHLY and CDR2 is FYNNEI. Losses at the gene ends were 6 bases for V and 3 bases for J; bases not matched to a gene: 7.

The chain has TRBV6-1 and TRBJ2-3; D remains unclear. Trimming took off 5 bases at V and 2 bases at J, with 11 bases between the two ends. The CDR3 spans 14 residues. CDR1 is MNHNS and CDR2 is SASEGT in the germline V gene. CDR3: CASSSGPTTDTQYF. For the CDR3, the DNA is TGTGCCAGCAGTTCTGGGCCTACCACAGATACGCAGTATTTT.

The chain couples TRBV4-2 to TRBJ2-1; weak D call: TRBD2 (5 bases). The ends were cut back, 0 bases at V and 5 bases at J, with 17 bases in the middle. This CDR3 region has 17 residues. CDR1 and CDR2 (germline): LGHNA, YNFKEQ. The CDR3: CASSQDLGRILNNEQFF. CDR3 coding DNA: TGTGCCAGCAGCCAAGATCTTGGGAGAATCCTCAACAATGAGCAGTTCTTC.